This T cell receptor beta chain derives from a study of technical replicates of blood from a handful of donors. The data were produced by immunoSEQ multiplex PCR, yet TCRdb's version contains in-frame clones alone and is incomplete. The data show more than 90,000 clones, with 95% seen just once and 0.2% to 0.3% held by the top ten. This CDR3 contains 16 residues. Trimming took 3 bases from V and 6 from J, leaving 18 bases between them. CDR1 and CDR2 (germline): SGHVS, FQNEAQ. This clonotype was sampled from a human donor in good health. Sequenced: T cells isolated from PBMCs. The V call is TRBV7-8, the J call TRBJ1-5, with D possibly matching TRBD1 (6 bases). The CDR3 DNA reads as TGTGCCAGCAGCTTTGGGACAATCGAATTGGGTCAGCCCCAGCATTTT. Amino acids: CASSFGTIELGQPQHF.